This entry is about one TCR beta chain. This sample is drawn from a study of CD8 T cells in Susac syndrome. Sequencing of TCR beta covered CD8+ and CD4+ T cells obtained from blood. The V segment lost 0 bases and the J segment 6 bases; nucleotides outside the gene matches: 8. Germline-derived CDR1 and CDR2 are SGDLS and YYNGEE. The CDR3 has 16 residues. RNA amounts of about 0.45 to 1 ug underwent reverse transcription with random hexamers. Amplification of TCR beta CDR3 across 54 Vbeta and 13 Jbeta was performed with immunoSEQ multiplex PCR. A single record per CDR3 protein comes from TCRdb applying MiXCR to the immunoSEQ multiplex PCR reads. This table holds about 300,000 distinct CDR3 sequences, approximately 85% found once.

The V gene is TRBV9, the J gene TRBJ2-1, with 8 nucleotides matching TRBD2. Sequenced: CD8+ T cells from PBMCs. The sequence was collected from a human donor with multiple sclerosis. This chain's CDR3 is CASSVVGSGSSNEQFF. The CDR3 nucleotides are TGTGCCAGCAGCGTAGTTGGAAGCGGGAGTTCCAATGAGCAGTTCTTC.